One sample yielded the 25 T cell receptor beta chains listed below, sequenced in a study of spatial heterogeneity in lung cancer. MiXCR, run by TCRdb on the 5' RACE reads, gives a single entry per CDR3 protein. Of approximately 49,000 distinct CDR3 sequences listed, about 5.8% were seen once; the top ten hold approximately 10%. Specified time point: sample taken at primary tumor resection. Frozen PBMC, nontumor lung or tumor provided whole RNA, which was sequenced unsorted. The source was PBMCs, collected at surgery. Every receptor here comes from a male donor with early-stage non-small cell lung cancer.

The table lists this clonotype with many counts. Here the CDR3 reads CSAFLTGYEQYF. Written as DNA, the CDR3 is TGCAGTGCTTTCCTGACTGGCTACGAGCAGTACTTC. V and J are TRBV20-1 and TRBJ2-7; D is unresolved. CDR1 and CDR2 from the germline V gene are DFQATT and SNEGSKA (reference sequence). The CDR3 length is 12 residues. The V end lost 5 bases, the J end lost 3 bases, and 11 bases lay between the germline ends.

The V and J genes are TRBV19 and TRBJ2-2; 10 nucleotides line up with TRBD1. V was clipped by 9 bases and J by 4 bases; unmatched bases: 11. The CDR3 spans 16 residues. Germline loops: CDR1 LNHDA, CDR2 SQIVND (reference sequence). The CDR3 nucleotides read TGTGCCAGCCGGGACAGGGGAAGTTTAATCACCGGGGAGCTGTTTTTT. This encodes CASRDRGSLITGELFF.

The CDR3 spells CASSLGQDYEQYF. The CDR3 bases are TGTGCCAGCAGCTTGGGACAGGACTACGAGCAGTACTTC. The rearrangement links TRBV11-3 to TRBJ2-7; TRBD1 aligns across 8 bases. J was trimmed by 3 bases and V by 3 bases; bases with no gene match: 1. The V gene's germline CDR1 is SGHNT and CDR2 YENEEA. This CDR3 is built from 13 residues.

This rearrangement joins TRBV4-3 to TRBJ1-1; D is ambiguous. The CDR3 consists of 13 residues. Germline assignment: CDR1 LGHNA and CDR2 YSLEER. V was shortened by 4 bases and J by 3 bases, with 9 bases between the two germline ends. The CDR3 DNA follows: TGCGCCAGCAGCCGCGACTTTGACACTGAAGCTTTCTTT. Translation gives CASSRDFDTEAFF.

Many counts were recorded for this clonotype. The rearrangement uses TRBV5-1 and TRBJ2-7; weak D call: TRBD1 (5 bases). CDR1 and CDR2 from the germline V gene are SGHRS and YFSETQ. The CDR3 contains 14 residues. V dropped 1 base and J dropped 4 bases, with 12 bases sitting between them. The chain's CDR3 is CASSLSQGKYEQYF. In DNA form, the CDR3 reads TGCGCCAGCAGCTTGAGTCAGGGAAAATACGAGCAGTACTTC.

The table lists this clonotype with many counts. CDR3 nucleotide sequence: TGTGCCAGCAGTTTATTTGGGGCGGGTGTCGCCAAAAACATTCAGTACTTC. Translation gives CASSLFGAGVAKNIQYF. The chain couples TRBV28 to TRBJ2-4; either TRBD1 or TRBD2 may supply D (5 bases each). V lost 1 base and J lost 1, with 14 bases in between. The CDR3 sequence is 17 residues long. Germline CDR1 MDHEN, CDR2 SYDVKM.

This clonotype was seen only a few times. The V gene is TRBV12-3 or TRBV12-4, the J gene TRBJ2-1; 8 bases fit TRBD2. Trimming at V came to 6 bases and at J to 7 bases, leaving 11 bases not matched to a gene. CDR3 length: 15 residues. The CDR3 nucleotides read TGTGCCAGCAGCCCTAGAAGCGGGAGAAGGAATGAGCAGTTCTTC. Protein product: CASSPRSGRRNEQFF.

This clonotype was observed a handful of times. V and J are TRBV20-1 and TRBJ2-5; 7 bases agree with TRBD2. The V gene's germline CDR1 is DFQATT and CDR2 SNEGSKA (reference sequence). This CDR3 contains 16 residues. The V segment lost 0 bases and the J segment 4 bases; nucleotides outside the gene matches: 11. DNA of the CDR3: TGCAGTGCTAGAGATTACGTCCAGCGGGGACTAGAGACCCAGTACTTC. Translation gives CSARDYVQRGLETQYF.

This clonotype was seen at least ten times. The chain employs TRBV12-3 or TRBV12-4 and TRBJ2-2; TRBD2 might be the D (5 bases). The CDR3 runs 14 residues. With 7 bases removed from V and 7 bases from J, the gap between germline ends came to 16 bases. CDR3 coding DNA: TGTGCCAGCAACCACGGGGTATCGGTCGGGGAGCTGTTTTTT. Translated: CASNHGVSVGELFF.

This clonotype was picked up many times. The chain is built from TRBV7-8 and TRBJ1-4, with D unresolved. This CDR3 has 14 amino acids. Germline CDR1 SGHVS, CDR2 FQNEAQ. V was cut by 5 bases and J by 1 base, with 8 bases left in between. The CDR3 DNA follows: TGTGCCAGCAGCGAGGGAGGAACTAATGAAAAACTGTTTTTT. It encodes CASSEGGTNEKLFF.

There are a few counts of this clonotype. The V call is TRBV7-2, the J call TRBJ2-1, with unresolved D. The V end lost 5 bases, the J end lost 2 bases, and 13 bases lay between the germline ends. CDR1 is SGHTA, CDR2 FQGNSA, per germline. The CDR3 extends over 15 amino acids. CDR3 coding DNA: TGTGCCAGCAGCAAAAGCTATTCGGCCTACAATGAGCAGTTCTTC. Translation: CASSKSYSAYNEQFF.

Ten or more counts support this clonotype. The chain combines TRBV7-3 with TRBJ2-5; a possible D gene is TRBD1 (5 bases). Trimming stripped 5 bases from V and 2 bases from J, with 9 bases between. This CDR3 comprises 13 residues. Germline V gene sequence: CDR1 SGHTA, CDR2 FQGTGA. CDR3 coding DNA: TGTGCCAGCAGCCATGACAGACAAGAGACCCAGTACTTC. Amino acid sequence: CASSHDRQETQYF.

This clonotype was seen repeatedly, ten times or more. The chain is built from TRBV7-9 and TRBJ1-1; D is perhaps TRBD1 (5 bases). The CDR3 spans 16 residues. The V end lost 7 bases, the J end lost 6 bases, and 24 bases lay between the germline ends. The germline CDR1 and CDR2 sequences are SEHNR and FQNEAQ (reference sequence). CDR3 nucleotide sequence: TGTGCCAGCACCCGGTCGGGCAGGGCGGAGAGTGCTGAAGCTTTCTTT. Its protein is CASTRSGRAESAEAFF.

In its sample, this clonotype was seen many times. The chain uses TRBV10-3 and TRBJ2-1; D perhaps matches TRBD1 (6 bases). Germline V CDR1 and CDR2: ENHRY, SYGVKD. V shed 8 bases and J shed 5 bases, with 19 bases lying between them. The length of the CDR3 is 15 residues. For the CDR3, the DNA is TGTGCCATCTACCGTACAGGGACAAACCACAATGAGCAGTTCTTC. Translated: CAIYRTGTNHNEQFF.

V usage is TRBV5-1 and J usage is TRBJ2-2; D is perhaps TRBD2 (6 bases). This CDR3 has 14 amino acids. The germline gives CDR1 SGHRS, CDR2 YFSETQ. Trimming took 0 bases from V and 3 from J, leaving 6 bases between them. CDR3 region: CASSLVADTGELFF. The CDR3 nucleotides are TGCGCCAGCAGCTTGGTAGCGGACACCGGGGAGCTGTTTTTT.

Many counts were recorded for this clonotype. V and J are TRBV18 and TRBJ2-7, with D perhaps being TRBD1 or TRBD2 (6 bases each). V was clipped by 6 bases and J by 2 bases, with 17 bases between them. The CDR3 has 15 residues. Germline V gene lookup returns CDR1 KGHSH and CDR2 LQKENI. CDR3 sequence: CASSTGGQATYEQYF. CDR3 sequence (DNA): TGTGCCAGCTCCACCGGGGGACAAGCGACCTACGAGCAGTACTTC.

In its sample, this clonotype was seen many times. This CDR3 reads CASRASGSGELFF. The CDR3 coding sequence is TGCGCCAGCAGAGCCTCAGGGTCCGGGGAGCTGTTTTTT. The chain employs TRBV4-3 and TRBJ2-2; TRBD1 might be the D (5 bases). Trimming cost V 6 bases and J 6 bases, with 11 bases left between them. The germline V gene encodes CDR1 LGHNA and CDR2 YSLEER. The CDR3 has 13 residues.

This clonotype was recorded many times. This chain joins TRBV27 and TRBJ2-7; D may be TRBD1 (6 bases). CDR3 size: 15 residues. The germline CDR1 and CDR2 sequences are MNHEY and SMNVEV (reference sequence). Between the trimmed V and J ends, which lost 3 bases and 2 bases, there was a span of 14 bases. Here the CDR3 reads CASSLANREAYEQYF. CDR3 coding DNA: TGTGCCAGCAGTTTGGCGAACAGGGAAGCCTACGAGCAGTACTTC.

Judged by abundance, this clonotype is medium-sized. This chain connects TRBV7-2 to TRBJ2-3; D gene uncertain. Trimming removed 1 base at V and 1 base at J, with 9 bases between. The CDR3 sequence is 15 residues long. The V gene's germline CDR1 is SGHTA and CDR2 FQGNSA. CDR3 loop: CASSLGVLGTDTQYF. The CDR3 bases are TGTGCCAGCAGCTTAGGAGTGTTGGGCACAGATACGCAGTATTTT.

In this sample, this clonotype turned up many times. CDR3 loop: CASSLASGSGANVLTF. CDR3 DNA sequence: TGTGCCAGCAGCTTAGCGTCGGGGTCTGGGGCCAACGTCCTGACTTTC. The chain has TRBV7-2 and TRBJ2-6, with D perhaps TRBD2 (5 bases). This CDR3 region has 16 residues. Trimming stripped 0 bases from V and 1 base from J, with 7 bases between. Germline V CDR1 and CDR2: SGHTA, FQGNSA.

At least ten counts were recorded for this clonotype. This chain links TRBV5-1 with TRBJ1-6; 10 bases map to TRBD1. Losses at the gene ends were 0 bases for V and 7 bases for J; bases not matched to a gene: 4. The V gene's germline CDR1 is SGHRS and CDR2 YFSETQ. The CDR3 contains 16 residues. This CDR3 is CASSLDGTGENSPLHF. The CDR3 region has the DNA TGCGCCAGCAGCTTGGACGGGACAGGGGAAAATTCACCCCTCCACTTT.

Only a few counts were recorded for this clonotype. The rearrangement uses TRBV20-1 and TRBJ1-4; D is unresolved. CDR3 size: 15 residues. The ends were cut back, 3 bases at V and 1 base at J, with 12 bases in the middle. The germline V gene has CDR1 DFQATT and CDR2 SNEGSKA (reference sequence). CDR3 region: CSASRGPGTNEKLFF. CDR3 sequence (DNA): TGCAGTGCTAGCCGCGGTCCAGGAACTAATGAAAAACTGTTTTTT.

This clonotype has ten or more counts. The CDR3 reads CASSLKQAVSGSPLHF. As DNA, the CDR3 is TGTGCCAGCAGTTTAAAACAGGCTGTCTCGGGGTCACCCCTCCACTTT. V gene TRBV28 combines with J gene TRBJ1-6; D may be TRBD1 (5 bases). From germline, CDR1 is MDHEN and CDR2 SYDVKM. Trimming pared 2 bases from V and 10 bases from J, leaving 18 bases between. The CDR3 extends over 16 amino acids.

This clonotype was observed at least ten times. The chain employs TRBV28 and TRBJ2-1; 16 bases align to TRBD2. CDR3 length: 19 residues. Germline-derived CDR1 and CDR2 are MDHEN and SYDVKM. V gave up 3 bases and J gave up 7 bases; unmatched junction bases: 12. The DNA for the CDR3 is TGTGCCAGCAGTTTCATTGTCCCGGGACTAGCGGGAGGGCCGAATGAGCAGTTCTTC. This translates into CASSFIVPGLAGGPNEQFF.

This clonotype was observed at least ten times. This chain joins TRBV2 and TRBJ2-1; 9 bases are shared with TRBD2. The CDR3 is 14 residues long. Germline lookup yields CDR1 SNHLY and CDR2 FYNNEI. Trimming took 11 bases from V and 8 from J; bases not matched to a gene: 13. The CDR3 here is CALKGGRASDEQFF. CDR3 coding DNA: TGTGCCCTCAAGGGCGGGAGGGCCAGCGATGAGCAGTTCTTC.